This T cell receptor (beta chain) was profiled in a study of T cell changes during pregnancy in multiple sclerosis. Data came from immunoSEQ multiplex PCR; TCRdb stores just in-frame clones and leaves some out. The sample comprises approximately 62,000 clones, 90% to 95% of which are singletons, and approximately 3.8% rests with the top ten. The CDR3 covers 13 residues. Germline V gene data show CDR1 as LGHNT and CDR2 as FRNRAP. V dropped 1 base and J dropped 5; count of bases not matched to a gene: 1. Material: CD8+ T cells from peripheral blood mononuclear cells, obtained in the second trimester of pregnancy. The chain links TRBV12-5 to TRBJ1-1; TRBD1 matches at 7 bases. The TCR was taken from a female donor with multiple sclerosis, enrolled in a pregnancy study. The CDR3: CASGLAGGTEAFF. CDR3 sequence (DNA): TGTGCTAGTGGTTTGGCAGGGGGGACTGAAGCTTTCTTT. The variable domain in full, completed from reference TRBV12-5 and TRBJ1-1, reads DARVTQTPRHKVTEMGQEVTMRCQPILGHNTVFWYRQTMMQGLELLAYFRNRAPLDDSGMPKDRFSAEMPDATLATLKIQPSEPRDSAVYFCASGLAGGTEAFFGQGTRLTVV.